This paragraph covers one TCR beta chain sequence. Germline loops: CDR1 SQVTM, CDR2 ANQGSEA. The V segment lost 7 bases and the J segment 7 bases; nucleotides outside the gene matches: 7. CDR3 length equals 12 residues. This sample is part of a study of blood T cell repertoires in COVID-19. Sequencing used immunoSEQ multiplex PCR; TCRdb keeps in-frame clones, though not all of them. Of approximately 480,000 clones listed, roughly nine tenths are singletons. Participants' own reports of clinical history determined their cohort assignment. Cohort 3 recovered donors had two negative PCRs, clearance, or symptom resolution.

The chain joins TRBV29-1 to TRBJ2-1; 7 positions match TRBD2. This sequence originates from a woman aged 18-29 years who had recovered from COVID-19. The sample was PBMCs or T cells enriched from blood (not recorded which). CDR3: CSAGGFVNEQFF. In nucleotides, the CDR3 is TGCAGCGCCGGGGGGTTCGTTAATGAGCAGTTCTTC.